A selection of T cell receptor beta chains follows, all from one sample in a study of a mutant IDH1 vaccine in newly diagnosed glioma. Here immunoSEQ multiplex PCR was the method, and the copy in TCRdb shows in-frame clones only, minus some. The sample consists of roughly 84,000 clones, approximately 80% of them appearing once. Sequenced here: PBMCs, sampled from a glioma patient treated with radiotherapy, temozolomide or both. These receptors were taken from a man aged 40-55 years with glioma. Some clones in this sample may be carry-over from other donors' samples. Each CDR3 is given with its conserved first and last residue. The D gene is left open where the match is weak. Clone size is stated in some rows and not others, as once, few, many or a class when expanded.

j_call | v_call | clone_size | d_call | cdr3_nt | cdr3_aa
TRBJ1-1 | TRBV6-6 | . | . | TGTGCCAGCAGTTACAGTATGAACACTGAAGCTTTCTTT | CASSYSMNTEAFF
TRBJ2-5 | TRBV5-6 | . | . | TGTGCCAGCAGCCCCACAGGGCGGGAGACCCAGTACTTC | CASSPTGRETQYF
TRBJ2-7 | TRBV7-2 | . | . | TGTGCCAGCAGCTTAGTTGGCAGGGTGGACGAGCAGTACTTC | CASSLVGRVDEQYF
TRBJ2-5 | TRBV29-1 | . | TRBD1 | TGCAGCGTTGAAGATACCGGACAGGCGGAGACCCAGTACTTC | CSVEDTGQAETQYF
TRBJ2-2 | TRBV5-4 | . | . | TGTGCCAGCAGCTTGGGACTTGAGAACACCGGGGAGCTGTTTTTT | CASSLGLENTGELFF
TRBJ1-5 | TRBV9 | . | . | TGTGCCAGCAGCGTTTTACAGGACGGTCAGCCCCAGCATTTT | CASSVLQDGQPQHF
TRBJ2-5 | TRBV1 | . | . | TGCACCAGCAGCCAACACAGCCCCAGGGAGACCCAGTACTTC | CTSSQHSPRETQYF
TRBJ2-3 | TRBV5-1 | . | TRBD1 | TGCGCCAGCAGCTTGTCCCTGACAGGGGGAGCGAATACGCAGTATTTT | CASSLSLTGGANTQYF
TRBJ1-6 | TRBV5-5 | . | TRBD1 | TGTGCCAGCAGCTCACCTCAGGGACAGAATTCACCCCTCCACTTT | CASSSPQGQNSPLHF
TRBJ2-7 | TRBV10-3 | . | TRBD1 | TGTGCCACTTCGGACAGGAGCGAAGGAGAGCAGTACTTC | CATSDRSEGEQYF
TRBJ1-2 | TRBV10-1 | . | . | TGCGCCAGCACCCCCGGGACCTGGATCCGCTACACCTTC | CASTPGTWIRYTF
TRBJ1-4 | TRBV9 | . | TRBD1 | TGTGCCAGCAGCGTTGGGACAGGGGGAAGTGAAAAACTGTTTTTT | CASSVGTGGSEKLFF
TRBJ2-1 | TRBV5-1 | . | . | TGCGCCAGCAGCGAGATGGGGATGCGCGAGCAGTTCTTC | CASSEMGMREQFF
TRBJ2-2 | TRBV6-5 | . | . | TGTGCCAGCAGTTACTCTGGCCTCACCGGGGAGCTGTTTTTT | CASSYSGLTGELFF
TRBJ1-3 | TRBV6-5 | . | . | TGTGCCAGCAGCCCCACTTATTTACCTGGAAACACCATATATTTT | CASSPTYLPGNTIYF
TRBJ2-2 | TRBV11-2 | . | . | TGTGCCAGCAGCTATTCGGGACAGAACACCGGGGAGCTGTTTTTT | CASSYSGQNTGELFF
TRBJ2-5 | TRBV6-6 | . | . | TGTGCCAGCACCCCTCCCACCACAGGAGGGGAGACCCAGTACTTC | CASTPPTTGGETQYF
TRBJ2-7 | TRBV5-1 | once | . | TGCGCCAGCAGCTTGGCCGAGGGATCCTACGAGCAGTACTTC | CASSLAEGSYEQYF
TRBJ1-5 | TRBV5-1 | . | TRBD1 | TGCGCCAGCAGCTTAACAGGGGACGAGCCCCAGCATTTT | CASSLTGDEPQHF
TRBJ2-7 | TRBV29-1 | . | . | TGCAGCGTTGAAGATCGGCAGGGGGGGTACGAGCAGTACTTC | CSVEDRQGGYEQYF
TRBJ2-7 | TRBV6-1 | . | . | TGTGCCAGCAGTAAGGAGGATCTCTACGAGCAGTACTTC | CASSKEDLYEQYF
TRBJ2-7 | TRBV4-3 | . | . | TGCGCCAGCAGCCAAGATCGGGGCGGGGCCTACGAGCAGTACTTC | CASSQDRGGAYEQYF
TRBJ1-1 | TRBV7-8 | . | TRBD1 | TGTGCCAGCAGCCCCGGGGCATCACAGGGGGGTATCTTCGACACTGAAGCTTTCTTT | CASSPGASQGGIFDTEAFF
TRBJ1-4 | TRBV2 | . | TRBD1 | TGTGCCAGCAGTGGAGGGACAGGATATGAAAAACTGTTTTTT | CASSGGTGYEKLFF